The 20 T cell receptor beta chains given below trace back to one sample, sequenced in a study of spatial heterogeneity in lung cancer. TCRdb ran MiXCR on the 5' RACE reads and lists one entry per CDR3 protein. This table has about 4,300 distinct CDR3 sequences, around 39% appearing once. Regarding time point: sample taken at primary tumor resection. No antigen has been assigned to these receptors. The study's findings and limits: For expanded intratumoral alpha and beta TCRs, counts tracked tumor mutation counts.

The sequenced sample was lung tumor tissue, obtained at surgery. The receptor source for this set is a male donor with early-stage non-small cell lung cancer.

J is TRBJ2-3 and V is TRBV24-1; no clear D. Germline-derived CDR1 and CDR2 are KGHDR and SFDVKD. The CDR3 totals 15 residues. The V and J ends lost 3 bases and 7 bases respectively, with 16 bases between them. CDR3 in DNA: TGTGCCACCAGTGATCCCTCGTCCCTCCCCCATACGCAGTATTTT. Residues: CATSDPSSLPHTQYF.

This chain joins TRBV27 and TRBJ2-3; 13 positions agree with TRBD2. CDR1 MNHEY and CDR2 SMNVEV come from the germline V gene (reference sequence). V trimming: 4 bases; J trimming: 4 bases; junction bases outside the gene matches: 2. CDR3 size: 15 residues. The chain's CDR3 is CASSWGTSGADTQYF. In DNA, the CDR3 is TGTGCCAGCAGTTGGGGGACTAGCGGGGCAGATACGCAGTATTTT.

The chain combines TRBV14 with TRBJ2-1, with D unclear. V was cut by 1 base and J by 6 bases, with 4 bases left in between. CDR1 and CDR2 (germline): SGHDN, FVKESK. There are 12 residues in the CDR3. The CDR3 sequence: CASSQVLNEQFF. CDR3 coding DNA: TGTGCCAGCAGCCAAGTCCTCAATGAGCAGTTCTTC.

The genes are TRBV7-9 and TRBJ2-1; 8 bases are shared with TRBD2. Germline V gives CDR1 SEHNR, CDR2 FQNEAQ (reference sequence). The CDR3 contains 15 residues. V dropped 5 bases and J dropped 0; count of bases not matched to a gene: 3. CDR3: CASSVSGTSYNEQFF. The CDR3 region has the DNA TGTGCCAGCAGCGTTAGCGGGACCTCCTACAATGAGCAGTTCTTC.

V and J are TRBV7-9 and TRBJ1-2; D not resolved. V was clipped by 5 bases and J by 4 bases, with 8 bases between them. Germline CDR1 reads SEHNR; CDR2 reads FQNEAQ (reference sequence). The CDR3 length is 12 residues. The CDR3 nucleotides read TGTGCCAGCAGCCTGGTGGGCTATGGCTACACCTTC. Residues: CASSLVGYGYTF.

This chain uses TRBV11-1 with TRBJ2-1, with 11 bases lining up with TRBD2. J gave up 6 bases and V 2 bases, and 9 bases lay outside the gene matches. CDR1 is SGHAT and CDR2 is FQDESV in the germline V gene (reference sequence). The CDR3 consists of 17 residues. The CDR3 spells CASSLRRSGGAANEQFF. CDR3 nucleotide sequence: TGTGCCAGCAGCTTACGCCGTAGCGGGGGGGCTGCCAATGAGCAGTTCTTC. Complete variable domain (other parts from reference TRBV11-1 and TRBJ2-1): EAEVAQSPRYKITEKSQAVAFWCDPISGHATLYWYRQILGQGPELLVQFQDESVVDDSQLPKDRFSAERLKGVDSTLKIQPAELGDSAMYLCASSLRRSGGAANEQFFGPGTRLTVL.

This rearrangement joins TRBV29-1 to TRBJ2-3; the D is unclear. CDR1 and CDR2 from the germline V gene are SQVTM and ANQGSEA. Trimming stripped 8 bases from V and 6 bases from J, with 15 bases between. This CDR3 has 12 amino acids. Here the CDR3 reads CSPFSVGDTQYF. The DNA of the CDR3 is TGCAGCCCATTCTCGGTGGGGGATACGCAGTATTTT.

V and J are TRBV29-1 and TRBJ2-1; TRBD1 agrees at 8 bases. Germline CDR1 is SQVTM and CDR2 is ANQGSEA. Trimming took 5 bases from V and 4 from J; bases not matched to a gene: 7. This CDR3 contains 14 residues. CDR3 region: CSVTQGATYNEQFF. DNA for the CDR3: TGCAGCGTTACTCAGGGGGCGACGTACAATGAGCAGTTCTTC.

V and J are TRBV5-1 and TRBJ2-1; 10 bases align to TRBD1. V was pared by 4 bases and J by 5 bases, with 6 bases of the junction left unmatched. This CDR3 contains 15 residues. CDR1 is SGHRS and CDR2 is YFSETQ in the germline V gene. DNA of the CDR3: TGCGCCAGCAGCCCGGGGACAGGGGACCACAATGAGCAGTTCTTC. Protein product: CASSPGTGDHNEQFF. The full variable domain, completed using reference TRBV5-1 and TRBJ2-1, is KAGVTQTPRYLIKTRGQQVTLSCSPISGHRSVSWYQQTPGQGLQFLFEYFSETQRNKGNFPGRFSGRQFSNSRSEMNVSTLELGDSALYLCASSPGTGDHNEQFFGPGTRLTVL.

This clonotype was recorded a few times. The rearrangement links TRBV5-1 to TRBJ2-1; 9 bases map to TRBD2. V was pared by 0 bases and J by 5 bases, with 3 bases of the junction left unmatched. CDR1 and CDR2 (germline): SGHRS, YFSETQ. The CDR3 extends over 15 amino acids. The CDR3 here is CASSLVAGGNNEQFF. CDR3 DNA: TGCGCCAGCAGCTTGGTTGCGGGAGGGAACAATGAGCAGTTCTTC.

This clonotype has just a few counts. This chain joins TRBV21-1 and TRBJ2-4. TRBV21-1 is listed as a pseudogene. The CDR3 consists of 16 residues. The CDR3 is CASSKAQGLVKNIQYF. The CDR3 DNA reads TGTGCCAGCAGCAAAGCTCAGGGCTTAGTCAAAAACATTCAGTACTTC.

This CDR3 reads CASSLGPSGDEQYF. Here the CDR3 DNA reads TGTGCCAGCAGCTTGGGACCTAGCGGGGACGAGCAGTACTTC. The gene calls are TRBV7-6 and TRBJ2-7; 9 nucleotides line up with TRBD2. From germline, CDR1 is SGHVS and CDR2 FNYEAQ. This CDR3 has 14 residues. The J segment lost 5 bases and the V segment lost 3 bases, leaving 5 bases of the junction unmatched.

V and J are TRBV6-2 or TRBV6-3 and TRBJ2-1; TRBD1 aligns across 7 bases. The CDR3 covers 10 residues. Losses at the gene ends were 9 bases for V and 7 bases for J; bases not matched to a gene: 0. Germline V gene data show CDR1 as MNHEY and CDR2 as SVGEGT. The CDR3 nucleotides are TGTGCCAGACAGGGGAATGAGCAGTTCTTC. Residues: CARQGNEQFF.

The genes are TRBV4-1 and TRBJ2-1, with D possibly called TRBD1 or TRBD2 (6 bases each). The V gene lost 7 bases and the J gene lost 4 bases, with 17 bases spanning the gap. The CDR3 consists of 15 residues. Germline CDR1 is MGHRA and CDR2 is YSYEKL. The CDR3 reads CASNLEGGAYNEQFF. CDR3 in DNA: TGCGCCAGCAACCTAGAGGGGGGCGCTTACAATGAGCAGTTCTTC.

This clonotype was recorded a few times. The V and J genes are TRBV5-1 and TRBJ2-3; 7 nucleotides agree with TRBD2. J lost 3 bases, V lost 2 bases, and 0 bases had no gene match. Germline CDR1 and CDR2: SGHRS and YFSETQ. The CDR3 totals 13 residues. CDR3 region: CASSLAGTDTQYF. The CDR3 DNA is TGCGCCAGCAGCTTAGCGGGGACAGATACGCAGTATTTT.

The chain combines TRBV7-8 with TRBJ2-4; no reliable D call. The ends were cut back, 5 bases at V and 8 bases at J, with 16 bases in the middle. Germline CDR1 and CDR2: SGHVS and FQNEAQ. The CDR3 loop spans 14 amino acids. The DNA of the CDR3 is TGTGCCAGCAGCGAGAAAAGAGAGAGTGACATTCAGTACTTC. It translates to CASSEKRESDIQYF.

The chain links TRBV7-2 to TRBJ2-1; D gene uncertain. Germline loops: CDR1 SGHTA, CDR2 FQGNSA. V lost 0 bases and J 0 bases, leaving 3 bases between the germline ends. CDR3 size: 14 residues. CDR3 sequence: CASSLASSYNEQFF. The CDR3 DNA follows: TGTGCCAGCAGCTTAGCGAGCTCCTACAATGAGCAGTTCTTC.

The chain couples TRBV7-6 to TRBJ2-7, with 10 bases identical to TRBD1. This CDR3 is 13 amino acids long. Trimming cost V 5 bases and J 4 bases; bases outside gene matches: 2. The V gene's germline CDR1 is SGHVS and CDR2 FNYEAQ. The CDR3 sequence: CASSTGQGYEQYF. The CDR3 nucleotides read TGTGCCAGCAGCACGGGACAGGGGTACGAGCAGTACTTC. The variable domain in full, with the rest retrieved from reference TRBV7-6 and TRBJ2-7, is GAGVSQSPRYKVTKRGQDVALRCDPISGHVSLYWYRQALGQGPEFLTYFNYEAQQDKSGLPNDRFSAERPEGSISTLTIQRTEQRDSAMYRCASSTGQGYEQYFGPGTRLTVT.

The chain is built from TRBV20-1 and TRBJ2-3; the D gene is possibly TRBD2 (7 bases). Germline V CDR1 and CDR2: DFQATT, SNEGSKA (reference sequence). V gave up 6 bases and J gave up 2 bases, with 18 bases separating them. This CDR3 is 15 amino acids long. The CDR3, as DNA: TGCAGTGCCCCTGGAGGGGGGGGATCCACAGATACGCAGTATTTT. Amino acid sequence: CSAPGGGGSTDTQYF.

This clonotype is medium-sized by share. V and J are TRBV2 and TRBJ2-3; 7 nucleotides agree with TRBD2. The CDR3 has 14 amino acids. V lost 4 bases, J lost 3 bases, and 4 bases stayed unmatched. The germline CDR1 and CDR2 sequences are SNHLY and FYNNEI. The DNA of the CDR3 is TGTGCCAGCAGTGGCGGGAGTCCTACAGATACGCAGTATTTT. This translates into CASSGGSPTDTQYF.